Reported below is one T cell receptor (beta chain). This sample stems from a study of technical replicates of blood from several donors. TCRdb's table, derived via immunoSEQ multiplex PCR, lists solely in-frame clones and lacks some. The data show about 48,000 clones, approximately 90% seen once. Between the trimmed V and J ends, which lost 8 bases and 7 bases, there was a span of 15 bases. In germline, CDR1 is SEHNR, CDR2 FQNEAQ (reference sequence). The CDR3 loop spans 13 amino acids. Material: PBMCs. The receptor was derived from a human donor in good health. Some clones in this sample may be carry-over from other donors' samples. The chain combines TRBV7-9 with TRBJ2-1, with D tentatively TRBD2 (6 bases). Written as DNA, the CDR3 is TGTGCCAGCTCTTCCCTAGCGAGGAATGAGCAGTTCTTC. This sequence encodes CASSSLARNEQFF.